This entry lists 30 T cell receptor beta chains sequenced from one sample in a study of T cell changes during pregnancy in multiple sclerosis. The table came from immunoSEQ multiplex PCR; TCRdb's copy has only in-frame clones and leaves some out. The sample comprises about 69,000 clones, about nine tenths of which are singletons, and 3% to 3.5% rests with the top ten. The specimen was peripheral blood, collected before pregnancy. These receptors were obtained from a female donor with multiple sclerosis, enrolled in a pregnancy study.

The chain employs TRBV5-4 and TRBJ2-1, with 15 bases lining up with TRBD2. The CDR3 loop spans 15 amino acids. V was clipped by 4 bases and J by 9 bases; unmatched bases: 5. In germline, CDR1 is SGHNT, CDR2 YYREEE (reference sequence). The CDR3 DNA reads as TGTGCCAGCAGCCATCCGGGACTAGCGGGAGGTGAGCAGTTCTTC. Translated: CASSHPGLAGGEQFF.

The gene calls are TRBV6-6 and TRBJ2-1, with unresolved D. V lost 2 bases and J lost 4, with 3 bases in between. This CDR3 region has 12 residues. Germline V gives CDR1 MNHNY, CDR2 SVGAGI (reference sequence). This chain's CDR3 is CASSYPYNEQFF. As DNA, the CDR3 is TGTGCCAGCAGTTACCCGTACAATGAGCAGTTCTTC.

V is TRBV6-6 and J is TRBJ2-5; D possibly corresponds to TRBD2 (5 bases). There are 15 residues in the CDR3. The V end lost 2 bases, the J end lost 1 base, and 11 bases lay between the germline ends. Germline CDR1 is MNHNY and CDR2 is SVGAGI (reference sequence). The CDR3 is CASSYAGDSQETQYF. CDR3 DNA sequence: TGTGCCAGCAGTTACGCCGGGGATAGCCAAGAGACCCAGTACTTC.

This chain connects TRBV7-8 to TRBJ1-2, with 7 positions matching TRBD1. Germline V gene data show CDR1 as SGHVS and CDR2 as FQNEAQ. The V segment lost 5 bases and the J segment 1 base; nucleotides outside the gene matches: 10. This CDR3 is 16 amino acids long. CDR3 sequence: CASSPQTGPVNYGYTF. The CDR3 bases are TGTGCCAGCAGCCCCCAGACAGGGCCCGTTAACTATGGCTACACCTTC.

V gene TRBV19 combines with J gene TRBJ2-3; a possible D gene is TRBD2 (6 bases). This CDR3 region has 14 residues. Germline V CDR1 and CDR2: LNHDA, SQIVND (reference sequence). The germline V and J ends were trimmed by 0 bases and 6 bases, with 10 bases remaining between them. The CDR3 nucleotides are TGTGCCAGTAGTATAGAGGGCGGGGCCGATACGCAGTATTTT. Amino acids: CASSIEGGADTQYF. The whole variable domain, remainder taken from reference TRBV19 and TRBJ2-3, is DGGITQSPKYLFRKEGQNVTLSCEQNLNHDAMYWYRQDPGQGLRLIYYSQIVNDFQKGDIAEGYSVSREKKESFPLTVTSAQKNPTAFYLCASSIEGGADTQYFGPGTRLTVL.

The CDR3 is CASSLGPPGGNQPQHF. CDR3 nucleotide sequence: TGCGCCAGCAGCTTGGGGCCTCCAGGGGGCAATCAGCCCCAGCATTTT. The J gene is TRBJ1-5, the V gene TRBV5-1, with TRBD1 as a possible D gene (6 bases). Germline values: CDR1 SGHRS, CDR2 YFSETQ. V lost 0 bases and J 2 bases, leaving 12 bases between the germline ends. The CDR3 length is 16 residues.

This clone appeared once. The CDR3 here is CASSPLAGGPYEQYF. In DNA form, the CDR3 reads TGTGCCAGCAGTCCTCTGGCGGGGGGACCCTACGAGCAGTACTTC. This rearrangement joins TRBV6-5 to TRBJ2-7; 8 bases line up with TRBD2. After removal of 5 bases from V and 2 bases from J, the junction contained 8 bases not matched to a gene. This CDR3 has 15 amino acids. Germline lookup yields CDR1 MNHEY and CDR2 SVGAGI.

The chain carries TRBV19 and TRBJ1-2, with D maybe TRBD1 (6 bases). V dropped 7 bases and J dropped 0 bases, with 15 bases sitting between them. The CDR3 contains 15 residues. Germline V gene data show CDR1 as LNHDA and CDR2 as SQIVND (reference sequence). The CDR3 bases are TGTGCCAGTACCGTAGGGGGGGAACCTAACTATGGCTACACCTTC. This translates into CASTVGGEPNYGYTF.

This clone was picked up one time. This chain uses TRBV5-1 with TRBJ1-1; TRBD1 is a possible D gene (5 bases). CDR1 and CDR2 (germline): SGHRS, YFSETQ. CDR3 length equals 15 residues. V lost 3 bases, J lost 4 bases, and 16 bases lay in between. The CDR3 loop reads CASSSRPTQGTEAFF. CDR3 nucleotide sequence: TGCGCCAGCAGCTCTCGACCTACTCAGGGCACTGAAGCTTTCTTT.

The table lists this clone with a count of one. The J gene is TRBJ2-7, the V gene TRBV19; TRBD2 matches 10 bases. V lost 5 bases to trimming and J lost 5 bases; unmatched junction nucleotides: 6. Germline V gene lookup returns CDR1 LNHDA and CDR2 SQIVND (reference sequence). The CDR3 spans 14 residues. The CDR3 region is CASSPLAGVNEQYF. In DNA, the CDR3 is TGTGCCAGTAGTCCGCTAGCGGGAGTTAACGAGCAGTACTTC.

V is TRBV5-6 and J is TRBJ1-1; 8 bases are a match to TRBD1. The CDR3 has 16 residues. The V gene's germline CDR1 is SGHDT and CDR2 YYEEEE. V gave up 0 bases and J gave up 7 bases; unmatched junction bases: 11. The CDR3 sequence: CASSLVRGQGAHEAFF. CDR3 nucleotides: TGTGCCAGCAGCTTGGTACGCGGACAGGGTGCCCATGAAGCTTTCTTT.

The chain couples TRBV7-2 to TRBJ1-1, with D tentatively TRBD1 (5 bases). This CDR3 is 14 amino acids long. Germline CDR1 reads SGHTA; CDR2 reads FQGNSA. V was shortened by 5 bases and J by 1 base, with 11 bases between the two germline ends. This chain's CDR3 is CASSPGHSNTEAFF. Written as DNA, the CDR3 is TGTGCCAGCAGCCCCGGACACTCGAACACTGAAGCTTTCTTT.

CDR3 nucleotides: TGTGCCAGCAGCCGTATAGCGGGAGTTGCCTACGAGCAGTACTTC. Translated: CASSRIAGVAYEQYF. The rearrangement joins TRBV11-2 to TRBJ2-7, with TRBD2 matching over 9 bases. There are 15 residues in the CDR3. Germline V CDR1 and CDR2: SGHAT, FQNNGV. With 5 bases clipped from V and 2 bases from J, the junction kept 7 bases outside the gene matches.

V gene TRBV9 combines with J gene TRBJ1-2; a weak D match, TRBD1 (5 bases). V lost 4 bases and J lost 0, with 13 bases in between. The germline CDR1 and CDR2 sequences are SGDLS and YYNGEE. The CDR3 totals 15 residues. In DNA, the CDR3 is TGTGCCAGCAGCCCTCAACAGGTACCTAACTATGGCTACACCTTC. It is translated as CASSPQQVPNYGYTF.

The chain recombines TRBV19 with TRBJ1-1, with D maybe TRBD1 (6 bases). The germline V gene encodes CDR1 LNHDA and CDR2 SQIVND (reference sequence). Between the trimmed V and J ends, which lost 7 bases and 5 bases, there was a span of 17 bases. This CDR3 contains 14 residues. The CDR3 DNA reads TGTGCCAGTACTCCCACAGGGTGGGGTACTGAAGCTTTCTTT. It encodes CASTPTGWGTEAFF.

The chain combines TRBV5-1 with TRBJ2-3; 13 bases map to TRBD2. Per the germline V gene, CDR1 is SGHRS and CDR2 is YFSETQ. The junction had 4 bases not matched to a gene; V was cut back by 4 bases and J by 2 bases. The CDR3 loop spans 16 amino acids. Here the CDR3 reads CASSKGLAGTTDTQYF. DNA of the CDR3: TGCGCCAGCAGCAAGGGACTAGCGGGAACCACAGATACGCAGTATTTT.

The genes are TRBV6-5 and TRBJ1-2; 8 bases are shared with TRBD1. This CDR3 comprises 14 residues. The ends lost 6 bases at V and 6 bases at J; junction bases unmatched: 9. Per germline, CDR1 MNHEY and CDR2 SVGAGI. In DNA form, the CDR3 reads TGTGCCAGCAGGACAGGACAGGGTATCGATGGCTACACCTTC. Amino acid sequence: CASRTGQGIDGYTF.

The V gene is TRBV18, the J gene TRBJ2-7, with D tentatively TRBD2 (5 bases). The length of the CDR3 is 16 residues. V lost 2 bases and J 2 bases, leaving 16 bases between the germline ends. The V gene's germline CDR1 is KGHSH and CDR2 LQKENI. The CDR3 loop reads CASSPNDPRGTYEQYF. CDR3 bases: TGTGCCAGCTCACCAAATGACCCCCGGGGTACCTACGAGCAGTACTTC. Together with reference TRBV18 and TRBJ2-7, the CDR3 gives the full variable domain: NAGVMQNPRHLVRRRGQEARLRCSPMKGHSHVYWYRQLPEEGLKFMVYLQKENIIDESGMPKERFSAEFPKEGPSILRIQQVVRGDSAAYFCASSPNDPRGTYEQYFGPGTRLTVT.

This clone has only one observation. The chain recombines TRBV6-6 with TRBJ2-1; unclear D gene. This CDR3 region has 13 residues. Trimming took off 5 bases at V and 6 bases at J, with 11 bases between the two ends. Germline V gives CDR1 MNHNY, CDR2 SVGAGI (reference sequence). CDR3 amino acids: CASSPPPVNEQFF. The CDR3 DNA sequence: TGTGCCAGCAGTCCCCCGCCAGTCAATGAGCAGTTCTTC.

V and J are TRBV19 and TRBJ2-7; 7 nucleotides align to TRBD2. Germline assignment: CDR1 LNHDA and CDR2 SQIVND (reference sequence). The CDR3 totals 14 residues. V was clipped by 3 bases and J by 3 bases; unmatched bases: 5. The CDR3 here is CASSMFQRGYEQYF. CDR3 DNA: TGTGCCAGTAGTATGTTCCAGCGGGGCTACGAGCAGTACTTC. The complete variable domain, with remaining parts taken from reference TRBV19 and TRBJ2-7, reads DGGITQSPKYLFRKEGQNVTLSCEQNLNHDAMYWYRQDPGQGLRLIYYSQIVNDFQKGDIAEGYSVSREKKESFPLTVTSAQKNPTAFYLCASSMFQRGYEQYFGPGTRLTVT.

The CDR3 here is CASSRDRSWNQPQHF. The CDR3, as DNA: TGTGCCAGCAGCCGTGACAGGTCCTGGAATCAGCCCCAGCATTTT. The chain uses TRBV6-6 and TRBJ1-5; possible D gene TRBD1, 6 bases. The CDR3 runs to 15 residues. CDR1 MNHNY and CDR2 SVGAGI come from the germline V gene (reference sequence). The ends were cut back, 6 bases at V and 4 bases at J, with 16 bases in the middle.

V and J are TRBV18 and TRBJ1-4, with 9 bases fitting TRBD1. Germline V lookup: CDR1 KGHSH, CDR2 LQKENI. This CDR3 contains 16 residues. Trimming removed 0 bases from V and 5 bases from J; junction bases left unmatched: 4. CDR3 amino acids: CASSPPGQGDNEKLFF. The CDR3 DNA is TGTGCCAGCTCACCACCGGGACAGGGAGACAATGAAAAACTGTTTTTT.

This chain links TRBV30 with TRBJ1-4; D is uncertain. This CDR3 contains 12 residues. Germline V gives CDR1 GTSNPN, CDR2 SVGIG (reference sequence). The ends were cut back, 4 bases at V and 0 bases at J, with 3 bases in the middle. For the CDR3, the DNA is TGTGCCTGGACAGCAACTAATGAAAAACTGTTTTTT. Its translation: CAWTATNEKLFF.

The chain's CDR3 is CASSGEGISTDTQYF. The CDR3 DNA sequence: TGTGCCAGCAGTGGCGAGGGAATTAGCACAGATACGCAGTATTTT. V usage is TRBV25-1 and J usage is TRBJ2-3, with a possible D match to TRBD2 (5 bases). This CDR3 is 15 amino acids long. V was trimmed by 4 bases and J by 0 bases, leaving 11 bases between them. Germline CDR1 is MGHDK and CDR2 is SYGVNS.

V gene TRBV6-5 combines with J gene TRBJ2-3; 8 bases match TRBD2. This CDR3 has 15 residues. Trimming cost V 11 bases and J 0 bases; bases outside gene matches: 10. Germline CDR1 reads MNHEY; CDR2 reads SVGAGI. The CDR3 DNA is TGTGCCGCCTCCGGTAGCGGGACTAGCACAGATACGCAGTATTTT. The encoded protein is CAASGSGTSTDTQYF.

About this clone: The junction and the germline gene differ at one end; a read error may be behind it. The V gene is TRBV2, the J gene TRBJ2-4; 9 positions match TRBD1. This CDR3 spans 15 amino acids. CDR1 is SNHLY and CDR2 is FYNNEI in the germline V gene. The CDR3 region is CASSEDTGQGPVQYF. In DNA form, the CDR3 reads TGTGCCAGCAGCGAAGACACGGGACAGGGACCGGTTCAGTACTTC.

CDR3: CASSVPVRGAATSYNEQFF. CDR3 nucleotides: TGTGCCAGCAGCGTCCCCGTCCGCGGGGCTGCTACCTCCTACAATGAGCAGTTCTTC. The rearrangement joins TRBV9 to TRBJ2-1, with a weak D call TRBD2 (6 bases). Germline V gene sequence: CDR1 SGDLS, CDR2 YYNGEE. V lost 2 bases, J lost 0 bases, and 21 bases lay in between. This CDR3 spans 19 amino acids. The whole variable domain, remainder taken from reference TRBV9 and TRBJ2-1, is DSGVTQTPKHLITATGQRVTLRCSPRSGDLSVYWYQQSLDQGLQFLIQYYNGEERAKGNILERFSAQQFPDLHSELNLSSLELGDSALYFCASSVPVRGAATSYNEQFFGPGTRLTVL.

The chain uses TRBV7-8 and TRBJ1-2; 7 bases are shared with TRBD1. Germline CDR1 reads SGHVS; CDR2 reads FQNEAQ. V lost 0 bases to trimming and J lost 7 bases; unmatched junction nucleotides: 5. The CDR3 is 14 residues long. CDR3 amino acids: CASSLARQGGGYTF. As DNA, the CDR3 is TGTGCCAGCAGCTTAGCCCGACAGGGCGGTGGCTACACCTTC.

In this sample, this clone turned up once. The chain employs TRBV19 and TRBJ1-5; D gene uncertain. The V end was cut by 1 base, the J end by 4 bases, with 5 bases between. Germline V gene data show CDR1 as LNHDA and CDR2 as SQIVND (reference sequence). CDR3 length: 13 amino acids. DNA of the CDR3: TGTGCCAGTAGTATAGTCGGTAATCAGCCCCAGCATTTT. Translation: CASSIVGNQPQHF.

The J gene is TRBJ2-3, the V gene TRBV19; no clear D. Trimming left V 7 bases short and J 6 bases short, with 5 bases between. CDR1 and CDR2 (germline): LNHDA, SQIVND (reference sequence). The CDR3 is made up of 10 amino acids. The CDR3: CASMRDTQYF. The CDR3, as DNA: TGTGCCAGTATGAGGGATACGCAGTATTTT.